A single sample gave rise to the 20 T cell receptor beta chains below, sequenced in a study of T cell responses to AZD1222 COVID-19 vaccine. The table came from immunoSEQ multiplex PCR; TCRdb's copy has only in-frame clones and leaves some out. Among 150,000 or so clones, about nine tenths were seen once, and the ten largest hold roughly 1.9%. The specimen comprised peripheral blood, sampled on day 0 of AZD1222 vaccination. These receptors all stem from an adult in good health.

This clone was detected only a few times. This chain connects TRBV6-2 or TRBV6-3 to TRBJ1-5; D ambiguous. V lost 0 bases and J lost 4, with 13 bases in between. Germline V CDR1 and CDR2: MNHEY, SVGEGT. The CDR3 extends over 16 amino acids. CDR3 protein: CASSYSMATANQPQHF. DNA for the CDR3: TGTGCCAGCAGTTACTCGATGGCAACAGCTAATCAGCCCCAGCATTTT.

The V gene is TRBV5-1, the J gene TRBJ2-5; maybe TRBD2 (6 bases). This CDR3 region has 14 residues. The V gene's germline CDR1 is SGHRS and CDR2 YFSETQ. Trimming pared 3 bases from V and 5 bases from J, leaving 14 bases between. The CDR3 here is CASSYGGGTETQYF. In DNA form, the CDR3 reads TGCGCCAGCAGCTACGGTGGGGGGACGGAGACCCAGTACTTC. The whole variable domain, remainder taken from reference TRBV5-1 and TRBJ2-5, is KAGVTQTPRYLIKTRGQQVTLSCSPISGHRSVSWYQQTPGQGLQFLFEYFSETQRNKGNFPGRFSGRQFSNSRSEMNVSTLELGDSALYLCASSYGGGTETQYFGPGTRLLVL.

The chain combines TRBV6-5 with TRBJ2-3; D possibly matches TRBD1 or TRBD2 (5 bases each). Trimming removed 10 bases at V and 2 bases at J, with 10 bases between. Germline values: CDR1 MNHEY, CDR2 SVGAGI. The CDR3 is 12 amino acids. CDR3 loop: CATLGDTDTQYF. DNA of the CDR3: TGTGCCACCCTGGGGGACACAGATACGCAGTATTTT.

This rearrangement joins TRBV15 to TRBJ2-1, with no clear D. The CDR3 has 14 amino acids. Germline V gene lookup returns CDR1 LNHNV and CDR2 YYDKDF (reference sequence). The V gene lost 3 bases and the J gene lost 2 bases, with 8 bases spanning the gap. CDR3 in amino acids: CATSSEFPYNEQFF. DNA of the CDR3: TGTGCCACCAGCAGCGAGTTCCCCTACAATGAGCAGTTCTTC.

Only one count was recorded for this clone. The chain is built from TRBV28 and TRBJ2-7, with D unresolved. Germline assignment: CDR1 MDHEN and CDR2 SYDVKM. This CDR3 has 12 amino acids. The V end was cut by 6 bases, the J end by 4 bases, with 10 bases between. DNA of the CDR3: TGTGCCAGCAGCCTGCGGCAATACGAGCAGTACTTC. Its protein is CASSLRQYEQYF.

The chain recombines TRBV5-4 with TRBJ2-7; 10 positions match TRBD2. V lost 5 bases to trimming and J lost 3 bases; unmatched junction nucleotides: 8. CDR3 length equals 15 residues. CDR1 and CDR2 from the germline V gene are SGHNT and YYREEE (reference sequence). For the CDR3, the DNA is TGTGCCAGCAGTTTATTAGCGGGAGGCCGCTACGAGCAGTACTTC. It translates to CASSLLAGGRYEQYF.

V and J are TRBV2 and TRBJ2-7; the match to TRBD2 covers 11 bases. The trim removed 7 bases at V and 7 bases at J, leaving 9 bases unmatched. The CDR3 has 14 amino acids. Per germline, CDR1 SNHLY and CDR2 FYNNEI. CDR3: CASMQLAGVGEQYF. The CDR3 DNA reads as TGTGCCAGCATGCAACTAGCGGGAGTAGGGGAGCAGTACTTC.

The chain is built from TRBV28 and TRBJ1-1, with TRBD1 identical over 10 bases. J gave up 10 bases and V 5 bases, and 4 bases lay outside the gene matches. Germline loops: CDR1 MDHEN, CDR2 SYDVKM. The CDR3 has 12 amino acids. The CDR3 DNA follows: TGTGCCAGCAGTCCTGGGACAGGGGTAGCTTTCTTT. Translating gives CASSPGTGVAFF.

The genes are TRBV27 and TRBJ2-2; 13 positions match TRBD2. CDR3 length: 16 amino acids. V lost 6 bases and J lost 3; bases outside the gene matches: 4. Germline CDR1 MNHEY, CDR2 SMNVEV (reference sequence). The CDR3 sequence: CASRLAGGPYTGELFF. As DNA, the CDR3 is TGTGCCAGCAGACTAGCGGGAGGGCCTTACACCGGGGAGCTGTTTTTT.

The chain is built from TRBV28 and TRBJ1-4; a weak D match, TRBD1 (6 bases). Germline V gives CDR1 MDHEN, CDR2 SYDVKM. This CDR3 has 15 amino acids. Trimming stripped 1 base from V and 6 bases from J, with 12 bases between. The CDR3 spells CASSLFTSGDEKLFF. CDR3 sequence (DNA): TGTGCCAGCAGTTTATTCACCTCAGGGGATGAAAAACTGTTTTTT.

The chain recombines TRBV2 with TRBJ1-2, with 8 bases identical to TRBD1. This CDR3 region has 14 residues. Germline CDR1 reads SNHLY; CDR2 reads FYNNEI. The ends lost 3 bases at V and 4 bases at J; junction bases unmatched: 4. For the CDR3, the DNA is TGTGCCAGCAGTGAGTCTGACAGGGGCTATGGCTACACCTTC. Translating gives CASSESDRGYGYTF.

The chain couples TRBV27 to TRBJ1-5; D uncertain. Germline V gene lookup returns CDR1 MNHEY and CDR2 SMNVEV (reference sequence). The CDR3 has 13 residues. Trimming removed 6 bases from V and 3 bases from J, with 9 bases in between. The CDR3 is CASRWGPNQPQHF. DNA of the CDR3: TGTGCCAGCAGGTGGGGTCCCAATCAGCCCCAGCATTTT.

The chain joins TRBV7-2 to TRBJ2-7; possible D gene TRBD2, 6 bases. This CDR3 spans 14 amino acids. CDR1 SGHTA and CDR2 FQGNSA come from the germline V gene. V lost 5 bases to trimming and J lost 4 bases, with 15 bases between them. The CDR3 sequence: CASSAGTLRYEQYF. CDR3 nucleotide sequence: TGTGCCAGCAGCGCGGGGACTCTAAGGTACGAGCAGTACTTC.

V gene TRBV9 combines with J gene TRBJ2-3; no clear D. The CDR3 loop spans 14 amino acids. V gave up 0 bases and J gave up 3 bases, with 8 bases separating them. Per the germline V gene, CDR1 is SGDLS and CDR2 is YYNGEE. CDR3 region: CASSVVPQTDTQYF. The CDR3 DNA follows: TGTGCCAGCAGCGTAGTCCCACAGACAGATACGCAGTATTTT.

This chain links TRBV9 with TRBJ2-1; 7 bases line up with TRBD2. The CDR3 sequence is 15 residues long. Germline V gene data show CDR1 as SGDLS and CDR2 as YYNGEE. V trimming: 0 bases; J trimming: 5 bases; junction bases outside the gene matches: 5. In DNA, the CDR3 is TGTGCCAGCAGCGTAGAAGGGACTAAGAACAATGAGCAGTTCTTC. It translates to CASSVEGTKNNEQFF.

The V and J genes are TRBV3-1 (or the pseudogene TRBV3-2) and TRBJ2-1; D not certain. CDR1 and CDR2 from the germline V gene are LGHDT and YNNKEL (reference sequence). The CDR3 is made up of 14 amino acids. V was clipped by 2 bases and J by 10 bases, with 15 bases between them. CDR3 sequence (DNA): TGTGCCAGCAGCCAAAGGAAGCTTTCTCGGGAGCAGTTCTTC. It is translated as CASSQRKLSREQFF.

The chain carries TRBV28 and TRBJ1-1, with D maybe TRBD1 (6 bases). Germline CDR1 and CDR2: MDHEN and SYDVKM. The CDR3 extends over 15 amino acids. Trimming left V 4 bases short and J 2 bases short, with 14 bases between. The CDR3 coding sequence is TGTGCCAGCAGTTCCCTGACAGGACCAAACACTGAAGCTTTCTTT. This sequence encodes CASSSLTGPNTEAFF.

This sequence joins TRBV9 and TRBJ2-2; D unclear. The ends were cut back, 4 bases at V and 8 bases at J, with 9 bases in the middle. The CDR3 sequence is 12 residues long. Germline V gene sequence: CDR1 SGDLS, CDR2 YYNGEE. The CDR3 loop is CASSRIPGELFF. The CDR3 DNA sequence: TGTGCCAGCAGCCGAATTCCAGGGGAGCTGTTTTTT.

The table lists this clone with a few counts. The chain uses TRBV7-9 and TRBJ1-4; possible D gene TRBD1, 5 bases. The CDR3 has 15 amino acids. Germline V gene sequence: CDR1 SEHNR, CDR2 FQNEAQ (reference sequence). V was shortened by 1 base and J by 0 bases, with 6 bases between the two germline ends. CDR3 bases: TGTGCCAGCAGCTTAGGGACAACAACTAATGAAAAACTGTTTTTT. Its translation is CASSLGTTTNEKLFF.

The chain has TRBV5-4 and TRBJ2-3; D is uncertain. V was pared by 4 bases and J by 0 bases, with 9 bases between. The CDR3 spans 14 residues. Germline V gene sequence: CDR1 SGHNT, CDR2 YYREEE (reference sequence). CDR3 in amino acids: CASSKKASTDTQYF. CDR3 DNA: TGTGCCAGCAGCAAAAAGGCTAGCACAGATACGCAGTATTTT.